The next 25 T cell receptor beta chains were all read from a single sample in a study of cytomegalovirus exposure and HLA in healthy donors (dated by TCRdb to about 2017). Library method: the immunoSEQ multiplex PCR assay. A mixture of 60 forward primers for TCR Vbeta segments and 13 reverse primers for TCR Jbeta segments was used in the multiplex PCR. This is the immuneACCESS table as TCRdb keeps it, with only in-frame sequences that have V and J called. A part of the clones is gone; compared with another copy, unresolved V genes explain less than half, and the rest is unexplained. In this sample the table shows tens of thousands of clones, around 68% of which occur a single time. The top ten clonotypes cover under 10% of the sample. Sequenced material: PBMCs. The receptors shown here come from a man in his forties in good health and CMV-seropositive.

Here the CDR3 reads CASSITRKKNTEAFF. In nucleotides, the CDR3 is TGTGCCAGTAGTATAACCAGGAAAAAGAACACTGAAGCTTTCTTT. This chain joins TRBV19 and TRBJ1-1, with D hard to call. The CDR3 loop spans 15 amino acids. Germline V lookup: CDR1 LNHDA, CDR2 SQIVND (reference sequence). The ends were cut back, 2 bases at V and 1 base at J, with 11 bases in the middle. Together with reference TRBV19 and TRBJ1-1, the CDR3 gives the full variable domain: DGGITQSPKYLFRKEGQNVTLSCEQNLNHDAMYWYRQDPGQGLRLIYYSQIVNDFQKGDIAEGYSVSREKKESFPLTVTSAQKNPTAFYLCASSITRKKNTEAFFGQGTRLTVV.

J is TRBJ2-2 and V is TRBV7-2; D unclear. In germline, CDR1 is SGHTA, CDR2 FQGNSA. The CDR3 length is 15 residues. Trimming removed 4 bases from V and 3 bases from J, with 12 bases in between. CDR3 in DNA: TGTGCCAGCAGCTCTCATGTAGTGTACACCGGGGAGCTGTTTTTT. Translated: CASSSHVVYTGELFF.

The genes are TRBV6-6 and TRBJ2-7; TRBD1 is a possible D gene (7 bases). This CDR3 region has 13 residues. Germline-derived CDR1 and CDR2 are MNHNY and SVGAGI (reference sequence). The V end lost 4 bases, the J end lost 12 bases, and 19 bases lay between the germline ends. The CDR3 reads CASSSGGGNSRYF. CDR3 coding DNA: TGTGCCAGCAGTTCAGGGGGAGGTAATTCTCGGTACTTC.

The chain has TRBV5-1 and TRBJ1-4; 7 bases are shared with TRBD1. The CDR3 has 15 residues. Looked up from germline, CDR1 is SGHRS and CDR2 is YFSETQ. V shed 4 bases, J shed 8 bases, and the junction held 11 bases outside the gene matches. The CDR3 bases are TGCGCCAGCAGCCAACAGGGGATGGGCGGGGAAAAACTGTTTTTT. Amino acid sequence: CASSQQGMGGEKLFF.

This clone showed up just a few times. CDR3 region: CASSFLSGFSSYEQYF. The CDR3 DNA follows: TGTGCCAGCAGCTTTCTTAGCGGGTTCTCCTCCTACGAGCAGTACTTC. The chain has TRBV11-2 and TRBJ2-7; 7 bases line up with TRBD2. The germline gives CDR1 SGHAT, CDR2 FQNNGV. CDR3 length: 16 residues. Trimming removed 3 bases from V and 0 bases from J; junction bases left unmatched: 8. The full variable domain, its missing parts supplied by reference TRBV11-2 and TRBJ2-7, is EAGVAQSPRYKIIEKRQSVAFWCNPISGHATLYWYQQILGQGPKLLIQFQNNGVVDDSQLPKDRFSAERLKGVDSTLKIQPAKLEDSAVYLCASSFLSGFSSYEQYFGPGTRLTVT.

V usage is TRBV4-2 and J usage is TRBJ2-3, with D possibly matching TRBD2 (5 bases). The germline gives CDR1 LGHNA, CDR2 YNFKEQ. Trimming shortened V by 4 bases and J by 0 bases, and 14 bases separated the two germline ends. The CDR3 length is 16 residues. DNA of the CDR3: TGTGCCAGCAGCCCCGGACTTACCACTAGCACAGATACGCAGTATTTT. Translating gives CASSPGLTTSTDTQYF.

V gene TRBV28 combines with J gene TRBJ2-1; possible D gene TRBD2, 6 bases. The CDR3 contains 14 residues. V lost 2 bases, J lost 9 bases, and 14 bases lay in between. Germline CDR1 and CDR2: MDHEN and SYDVKM. In nucleotides, the CDR3 is TGTGCCAGCAGTTTACCTATCAGGAGGGGTGAGCAGTTCTTC. Translating gives CASSLPIRRGEQFF.

A few counts support this clone. The chain is built from TRBV28 and TRBJ2-6, with D tentatively TRBD2 (7 bases). Trimming removed 6 bases at V and 4 bases at J, with 19 bases between. CDR3 size: 17 residues. Germline V gives CDR1 MDHEN, CDR2 SYDVKM. DNA for the CDR3: TGTGCCAGCAGCCGCCTAGGGGGGGCTAACGGGGCCAACGTCCTGACTTTC. Translated, it gives CASSRLGGANGANVLTF. The variable domain in full, completed from reference TRBV28 and TRBJ2-6, reads DVKVTQSSRYLVKRTGEKVFLECVQDMDHENMFWYRQDPGLGLRLIYFSYDVKMKEKGDIPEGYSVSREKKERFSLILESASTNQTSMYLCASSRLGGANGANVLTFGAGSRLTVL.

This sequence joins TRBV25-1 and TRBJ1-6; tentatively, D is TRBD1 (6 bases). V was trimmed by 3 bases and J by 7 bases, leaving 13 bases between them. Germline values: CDR1 MGHDK, CDR2 SYGVNS. The CDR3 length is 15 residues. CDR3 in amino acids: CASSDPTGYNSPLHF. CDR3 bases: TGTGCCAGCAGTGATCCGACAGGATACAATTCACCCCTCCACTTT.

The V and J genes are TRBV2 and TRBJ1-2; D is perhaps TRBD1 (6 bases). Germline CDR1 and CDR2: SNHLY and FYNNEI. The CDR3 totals 14 residues. The V and J ends lost 2 bases and 4 bases respectively, with 11 bases between them. Here the CDR3 reads CASSEYRESYGYTF. The CDR3 coding sequence is TGTGCCAGCAGTGAATACAGGGAGAGCTATGGCTACACCTTC.

The sample holds one count of this clone. V is TRBV5-1 and J is TRBJ2-5, with 12 bases identical to TRBD2. In germline, CDR1 is SGHRS, CDR2 YFSETQ. The CDR3 is 16 residues long. V trimming: 3 bases; J trimming: 6 bases; junction bases outside the gene matches: 9. The CDR3 spells CASSSGGRTSGKTQYF. Written as DNA, the CDR3 is TGCGCCAGCAGCTCGGGGGGCCGGACTAGCGGGAAGACCCAGTACTTC.

This rearrangement joins TRBV7-2 to TRBJ2-5, with TRBD1 identical over 11 bases. V was clipped by 5 bases and J by 5 bases; unmatched bases: 10. The CDR3 spans 16 residues. Germline V CDR1 and CDR2: SGHTA, FQGNSA. For the CDR3, the DNA is TGTGCCAGCAGCGTAACCGGGACAGGGGGTCTGGAGACCCAGTACTTC. Protein: CASSVTGTGGLETQYF.

The chain combines TRBV18 with TRBJ2-3; 11 bases line up with TRBD1. The CDR3 runs to 16 residues. Germline lookup yields CDR1 KGHSH and CDR2 LQKENI. With 3 bases clipped from V and 4 bases from J, the junction kept 6 bases outside the gene matches. CDR3 protein: CASSPLDRGQADTQYF. Written as DNA, the CDR3 is TGTGCCAGCTCACCCTTGGACAGGGGGCAAGCAGATACGCAGTATTTT.

V and J are TRBV15 and TRBJ2-6; D is perhaps TRBD1 (5 bases). Trimming took off 3 bases at V and 5 bases at J, with 5 bases between the two ends. CDR1 is LNHNV and CDR2 is YYDKDF in the germline V gene (reference sequence). The CDR3 length is 13 residues. CDR3 sequence: CATSRDRANVLTF. CDR3 sequence (DNA): TGTGCCACCAGCAGGGACAGGGCCAACGTCCTGACTTTC.

This sequence joins TRBV7-2 and TRBJ2-1; D may be TRBD1 (6 bases). Germline lookup yields CDR1 SGHTA and CDR2 FQGNSA. This CDR3 spans 16 amino acids. The V end lost 5 bases, the J end lost 5 bases, and 19 bases lay between the germline ends. The CDR3 spells CASSRVLLRQDNEQFF. The CDR3 DNA follows: TGTGCCAGCAGCCGAGTTTTACTCCGACAGGACAATGAGCAGTTCTTC.

The count of this clone is one. CDR3 bases: TGTGCCAGCAGCCTCTACGGGGAGCTGTTTTTT. Amino acids: CASSLYGELFF. This rearrangement joins TRBV7-2 to TRBJ2-2; D uncertain. This CDR3 comprises 11 residues. CDR1 SGHTA and CDR2 FQGNSA come from the germline V gene. V dropped 5 bases and J dropped 7 bases, with 5 bases sitting between them.

Many counts were recorded for this clone. The chain recombines TRBV19 with TRBJ1-1, with a tentative D call TRBD1 (5 bases). CDR1 is LNHDA, CDR2 SQIVND, per germline (reference sequence). The CDR3 contains 16 residues. Trimming removed 5 bases from V and 1 base from J, with 17 bases in between. The CDR3 loop is CASSSIQTARNTEAFF. CDR3 nucleotides: TGTGCCAGTAGTTCTATTCAGACAGCAAGGAACACTGAAGCTTTCTTT.

In its sample, this clone was seen once. This chain uses TRBV28 with TRBJ2-7, with TRBD2 as a possible D gene (5 bases). The CDR3 consists of 14 residues. CDR1 is MDHEN, CDR2 SYDVKM, per germline. V gave up 8 bases and J gave up 3 bases, with 17 bases separating them. In nucleotides, the CDR3 is TGTGCCAGCGAACGAGGCGAGCGGAGCTACGAGCAGTACTTC. This gives the protein CASERGERSYEQYF. The full variable domain, completed using reference TRBV28 and TRBJ2-7, is DVKVTQSSRYLVKRTGEKVFLECVQDMDHENMFWYRQDPGLGLRLIYFSYDVKMKEKGDIPEGYSVSREKKERFSLILESASTNQTSMYLCASERGERSYEQYFGPGTRLTVT.

The chain links TRBV27 to TRBJ1-4; D remains unclear. This CDR3 contains 13 residues. Deletions cut 3 bases from V and 1 base from J, with 3 bases between. Germline V CDR1 and CDR2: MNHEY, SMNVEV (reference sequence). CDR3 sequence (DNA): TGTGCCAGCAGTTTCAGAACTAATGAAAAACTGTTTTTT. This gives the protein CASSFRTNEKLFF. The whole variable domain, filled in from reference TRBV27 and TRBJ1-4, reads EAQVTQNPRYLITVTGKKLTVTCSQNMNHEYMSWYRQDPGLGLRQIYYSMNVEVTDKGDVPEGYKVSRKEKRNFPLILESPSPNQTSLYFCASSFRTNEKLFFGSGTQLSVL.

V and J are TRBV7-3 and TRBJ2-3; D unclear. The CDR3 sequence is 14 residues long. Looked up from germline, CDR1 is SGHTA and CDR2 is FQGTGA. V gave up 5 bases and J gave up 1 base, with 10 bases separating them. The CDR3 DNA reads TGTGCCAGCAGCCCAAGACGGGGCACAGATACGCAGTATTTT. Its translation is CASSPRRGTDTQYF.

This clone was picked up one time. The chain couples TRBV18 to TRBJ1-1; 11 bases are a match to TRBD1. Germline CDR1 reads KGHSH; CDR2 reads LQKENI. The CDR3 runs 14 residues. Trimming removed 2 bases from V and 7 bases from J; junction bases left unmatched: 3. CDR3 sequence reads: CASSPGQGASEAFF. The CDR3 nucleotides read TGTGCCAGCTCACCAGGACAGGGGGCGAGTGAAGCTTTCTTT.

V is TRBV2 and J is TRBJ1-1; D might be TRBD1 (5 bases). V shed 3 bases and J shed 1 base, with 6 bases lying between them. Germline CDR1 reads SNHLY; CDR2 reads FYNNEI. The CDR3 has 13 amino acids. CDR3 amino acids: CASSDQGNTEAFF. CDR3 sequence (DNA): TGTGCCAGCAGTGACCAGGGGAACACTGAAGCTTTCTTT.

This rearrangement joins TRBV6-5 to TRBJ1-5, with D possibly matching TRBD1 (5 bases). Trimming pared 6 bases from V and 1 base from J, leaving 10 bases between. The V gene's germline CDR1 is MNHEY and CDR2 SVGAGI. CDR3 length: 14 residues. The CDR3 loop reads CASSSTGSNQPQHF. Written as DNA, the CDR3 is TGTGCCAGCAGCTCCACAGGAAGCAATCAGCCCCAGCATTTT.

The chain links TRBV7-2 to TRBJ2-7; possible D gene TRBD2, 6 bases. This CDR3 region has 14 residues. V lost 1 base and J lost 5, with 12 bases in between. Germline V gene data show CDR1 as SGHTA and CDR2 as FQGNSA. DNA for the CDR3: TGTGCCAGCAGCTTAGGGCCGGGGAGGAACGAGCAGTACTTC. It encodes CASSLGPGRNEQYF.

The V gene is TRBV7-9, the J gene TRBJ2-7; a weak D match, TRBD2 (5 bases). Germline V gives CDR1 SEHNR, CDR2 FQNEAQ (reference sequence). The CDR3 consists of 14 residues. V lost 1 base, J lost 7 bases, and 14 bases lay in between. This CDR3 reads CASSLDSSSGEQYF. The CDR3 region has the DNA TGTGCCAGCAGCTTAGATTCTAGCTCAGGAGAGCAGTACTTC. Supplemented by reference TRBV7-9 and TRBJ2-7, the full variable domain reads DTGVSQNPRHKITKRGQNVTFRCDPISEHNRLYWYRQTLGQGPEFLTYFQNEAQLEKSRLLSDRFSAERPKGSFSTLEIQRTEQGDSAMYLCASSLDSSSGEQYFGPGTRLTVT.